The entry that follows covers one T cell receptor (beta chain) sequence. Individual cDNA molecules each received unique molecular identifiers attached to them. TCRdb reprocessed the 5' RACE reads via MiXCR and lists one record per CDR3 protein. The sample has tens of thousands of distinct CDR3 sequences, 13% to 15% seen once. The data belong to a study of early T cells in non-severe SARS-CoV-2 infection. Study-level information: Sequencing input comprised bulk RNA from unsorted whole blood; chain pairing was not available.

The CDR3 runs 14 residues. CDR1 MNHEY and CDR2 SMNVEV come from the germline V gene (reference sequence). V was pared by 6 bases and J by 3 bases, with 14 bases between. This sample comprised whole blood, obtained at baseline. The chain joins TRBV27 to TRBJ1-1; TRBD1 might be the D (6 bases). The TCR comes from an adult who was a healthcare worker with PCR-confirmed SARS-CoV-2 infection or an uninfected control (not recorded which). Written as DNA, the CDR3 is TGTGCCAGCAGCCCCGCTGGGGGGCACACTGAAGCTTTCTTT. Its translation: CASSPAGGHTEAFF.